The present T cell receptor (beta chain) was sequenced within a study of post-analysis software for immune sequencing data. Study findings and constraints: When patients were compared with controls, about five TRBV segments were more frequent, TRBV5-6, TRBV5-1 and TRBV20-1 among them. Co-batched samples clustered tightly together by F measure.

Regarding this clonotype: Its antigen remains unknown.

cDNA libraries of TCR beta carried unique molecular identifiers. TCRdb redid the calling of the PCR reads with MiXCR, one entry per CDR3 protein. This sample yields about 200,000 distinct CDR3 sequences, of which approximately 30% are seen a single time; 3% to 3.5% belongs to the top ten. The CDR3 consists of 14 residues. Trimming took off 2 bases at V and 4 bases at J, with 11 bases between the two ends. CDR1 is MNHNS, CDR2 SASEGT, per germline. The receptor was derived from a girl aged 2-17 years with multiple sclerosis. This rearrangement joins TRBV6-1 to TRBJ1-2, with D possibly matching TRBD1 (6 bases). Sequenced input: blood. DNA for the CDR3: TGTGCCAGCAGTGAAAACAGGGCCGGCTATGGCTACACCTTC. Translating it yields CASSENRAGYGYTF.